These 20 T cell receptor beta chains share one sample of origin, sequenced in a study of blood T cell repertoires in COVID-19. The protocol was immunoSEQ multiplex PCR, while the TCRdb copy is restricted to in-frame clones and leaves out a portion. The repertoire holds roughly 200,000 clones, with approximately 89% as singletons. Sequencing used peripheral blood. These receptors were obtained from an older woman with acute or convalescent COVID-19.

The rearrangement links TRBV6-5 to TRBJ1-4, with D possibly being TRBD1 (6 bases). The CDR3 has 14 residues. Germline values: CDR1 MNHEY, CDR2 SVGAGI. Trimming took off 6 bases at V and 8 bases at J, with 16 bases between the two ends. Here the CDR3 DNA reads TGTGCCAGCAGAGACAGGCTTTCTACGGAAAAACTGTTTTTT. This translates into CASRDRLSTEKLFF.

V usage is TRBV24-1 and J usage is TRBJ1-4; a possible D gene is TRBD1 (5 bases). The V gene lost 3 bases and the J gene lost 10 bases, with 23 bases spanning the gap. Looked up from germline, CDR1 is KGHDR and CDR2 is SFDVKD. CDR3 length: 17 residues. The DNA of the CDR3 is TGTGCCACCAGTGATCGCTCATCGCGGGGCGCTGGTGGAAAACTGTTTTTT. Its translation: CATSDRSSRGAGGKLFF.

The chain couples TRBV5-5 to TRBJ2-5; D is perhaps TRBD2 (7 bases). Germline CDR1 reads SGHKS; CDR2 reads YYEKEE (reference sequence). The CDR3 is 14 amino acids. The V and J ends lost 3 bases and 5 bases respectively, with 14 bases between them. The CDR3 sequence is CASSSRGAAETQYF. As DNA, the CDR3 is TGTGCCAGCAGCTCCCGGGGGGCCGCGGAGACCCAGTACTTC.

The chain is built from TRBV9 and TRBJ1-6, with D uncertain. V was shortened by 0 bases and J by 8 bases, with 6 bases between the two germline ends. CDR3 length equals 13 residues. Per the germline V gene, CDR1 is SGDLS and CDR2 is YYNGEE. The CDR3 sequence: CASSVAIDSPLHF. DNA for the CDR3: TGTGCCAGCAGCGTAGCTATAGATTCACCCCTCCACTTT.

In its sample, this clone was seen once. Written as DNA, the CDR3 is TGTGCCAGCTCACCATTCGTTAGCTCCGGGGCTTTCTTT. This gives the protein CASSPFVSSGAFF. The V gene is TRBV18, the J gene TRBJ1-1, with unresolved D. This CDR3 spans 13 amino acids. The germline gives CDR1 KGHSH, CDR2 LQKENI. Trimming took off 2 bases at V and 11 bases at J, with 15 bases between the two ends. Full variable domain (outside the CDR3, taken from reference TRBV18 and TRBJ1-1): NAGVMQNPRHLVRRRGQEARLRCSPMKGHSHVYWYRQLPEEGLKFMVYLQKENIIDESGMPKERFSAEFPKEGPSILRIQQVVRGDSAAYFCASSPFVSSGAFFGQGTRLTVV.

The chain is built from TRBV19 and TRBJ1-1; 11 bases match TRBD1. The CDR3 spans 16 residues. Germline CDR1 is LNHDA and CDR2 is SQIVND (reference sequence). Trimming at V came to 5 bases and at J to 11 bases, leaving 16 bases not matched to a gene. CDR3 amino acids: CASSHLDRGRFSSAFF. The CDR3 DNA reads as TGTGCCAGTAGTCATTTGGACAGGGGGCGATTTTCGTCGGCTTTCTTT.

The J gene is TRBJ1-2, the V gene TRBV7-9, with a weak D call TRBD1 (5 bases). The CDR3 runs to 15 residues. Germline V gene data show CDR1 as SEHNR and CDR2 as FQNEAQ (reference sequence). The V end lost 7 bases, the J end lost 4 bases, and 19 bases lay between the germline ends. CDR3 amino acids: CASIPAGPLSYGYTF. CDR3 DNA: TGTGCCAGCATCCCGGCAGGGCCACTTAGCTATGGCTACACCTTC.

The V gene is TRBV2, the J gene TRBJ2-1, with 10 bases fitting TRBD1. There are 16 residues in the CDR3. The junction had 4 bases not matched to a gene; V was cut back by 3 bases and J by 2 bases. CDR1 is SNHLY and CDR2 is FYNNEI in the germline V gene. The CDR3, as DNA: TGTGCCAGCAGTGATCGGGGACAGGGGACCTACAATGAGCAGTTCTTC. Protein: CASSDRGQGTYNEQFF.

CDR3 coding DNA: TGTGCCAGCAGCTTAGATCTTGGGGGGAACTACAATGAGCAGTTCTTC. It is translated as CASSLDLGGNYNEQFF. The chain employs TRBV11-3 and TRBJ2-1, with D possibly being TRBD2 (6 bases). Trimming cost V 0 bases and J 3 bases, with 12 bases left between them. The germline V gene encodes CDR1 SGHNT and CDR2 YENEEA. The CDR3 length is 16 residues.

This chain connects TRBV18 to TRBJ1-1; 7 positions match TRBD1. V lost 2 bases to trimming and J lost 1 base; unmatched junction nucleotides: 4. This CDR3 is 15 amino acids long. Germline V gene data show CDR1 as KGHSH and CDR2 as LQKENI. The CDR3: CASSPTGTANTEAFF. As DNA, the CDR3 is TGTGCCAGCTCACCAACCGGGACAGCGAACACTGAAGCTTTCTTT.

The chain employs TRBV6-5 and TRBJ2-7; D remains unclear. The CDR3 runs 15 residues. V was clipped by 0 bases and J by 0 bases, with 9 bases between them. Germline CDR1 MNHEY, CDR2 SVGAGI. CDR3 DNA sequence: TGTGCCAGCAGTTACTCTAGCCTAGGCTCCTACGAGCAGTACTTC. Translation gives CASSYSSLGSYEQYF.

The rearrangement links TRBV5-4 to TRBJ2-5; TRBD2 aligns across 14 bases. Germline-derived CDR1 and CDR2 are SGHNT and YYREEE (reference sequence). The junction had 8 bases not matched to a gene; V was cut back by 4 bases and J by 6 bases. The CDR3 extends over 16 amino acids. CDR3 nucleotides: TGTGCCAGCAGCCCCGGGACTAGCGGGAGAGCCCAGACCCAGTACTTC. Its protein product is CASSPGTSGRAQTQYF.

The chain employs TRBV7-8 and TRBJ2-2; 7 bases agree with TRBD1. The CDR3 totals 15 residues. With V trimmed by 3 bases and J by 4 bases, 5 bases remained unmatched. The germline gives CDR1 SGHVS, CDR2 FQNEAQ. CDR3 bases: TGTGCCAGCAGCTTTTTAGGGGGCGCCACCGGGGAGCTGTTTTTT. Amino acids: CASSFLGGATGELFF.

This clone showed up just once. The rearrangement joins TRBV21-1 to TRBJ1-2. TRBV21-1 is a listed pseudogene. The length of the CDR3 is 11 residues. Written as DNA, the CDR3 is TGTGCCAGCAAAGGGGGGGGTGGCTACACCTTC. Translating gives CASKGGGGYTF.

The chain uses TRBV7-9 and TRBJ1-2; 9 nucleotides match TRBD1. The trim removed 5 bases at V and 5 bases at J, leaving 9 bases unmatched. CDR3 size: 15 residues. The germline CDR1 and CDR2 sequences are SEHNR and FQNEAQ (reference sequence). The CDR3 DNA is TGTGCCAGCAGCCGAGGACCGGGACAGGGATATGGCTACACCTTC. Protein product: CASSRGPGQGYGYTF.

The CDR3 coding sequence is TGTGCCAGCAGCTTAGGCCAGGGTAGAAGTGACAGTGAAGCTTTCTTT. Encoded protein: CASSLGQGRSDSEAFF. The chain couples TRBV7-9 to TRBJ1-1; D is perhaps TRBD1 (5 bases). The CDR3 spans 16 residues. Between the trimmed V and J ends, which lost 1 base and 7 bases, there was a span of 19 bases. The germline V gene encodes CDR1 SEHNR and CDR2 FQNEAQ (reference sequence).

The rearrangement links TRBV7-6 to TRBJ2-1, with TRBD2 identical over 10 bases. Unmatched junction bases numbered 7, after V lost 5 bases and J lost 3 bases. CDR1 and CDR2 (germline): SGHVS, FNYEAQ. CDR3 length: 16 residues. In nucleotides, the CDR3 is TGTGCCAGCAGCCCACGACTAGCGGGCTTCTACAATGAGCAGTTCTTC. Protein: CASSPRLAGFYNEQFF. Together with reference TRBV7-6 and TRBJ2-1, the CDR3 gives the full variable domain: GAGVSQSPRYKVTKRGQDVALRCDPISGHVSLYWYRQALGQGPEFLTYFNYEAQQDKSGLPNDRFSAERPEGSISTLTIQRTEQRDSAMYRCASSPRLAGFYNEQFFGPGTRLTVL.

The CDR3 sequence: CASSLRGEQFF. Written as DNA, the CDR3 is TGTGCCAGCAGTTTGAGAGGTGAGCAGTTCTTC. V gene TRBV27 combines with J gene TRBJ2-1; no reliable D call. This CDR3 has 11 residues. V was pared by 3 bases and J by 9 bases, with 6 bases between. The germline gives CDR1 MNHEY, CDR2 SMNVEV (reference sequence).

The J gene is TRBJ2-2, the V gene TRBV10-1, with no clear D. This CDR3 is built from 12 residues. V was shortened by 11 bases and J by 4 bases, with 11 bases between the two germline ends. The germline CDR1 and CDR2 sequences are WNHNN and SYGVQD (reference sequence). CDR3 sequence reads: CACASGTGELFF. CDR3 in DNA: TGCGCCTGCGCTTCCGGCACCGGGGAGCTGTTTTTT.

J is TRBJ2-1 and V is TRBV19, with 12 bases fitting TRBD2. The CDR3 covers 14 residues. Trimming removed 5 bases from V and 9 bases from J; junction bases left unmatched: 5. Germline loops: CDR1 LNHDA, CDR2 SQIVND (reference sequence). The CDR3 sequence is CASSPSGRASEQFF. The CDR3 coding sequence is TGTGCCAGTAGTCCTAGCGGGAGGGCCAGTGAGCAGTTCTTC.